These 5 T cell receptor beta chains were sequenced from one sample in a study of vaccination and CD4 T cells after COVID-19. Their antigen targets remain unknown. Treatment meaning: approximately 9-day PBMC culture with coronavirus spike peptide pools or control peptides (ViraFEST assay). Cultured CD4+ T-cell DNA underwent Oncomine TCR Beta short-read sequencing. TCRdb itself ran the PCR reads through MiXCR, one entry per CDR3 protein. The sample yields 9,500 to 15,000 distinct CDR3 sequences, more than 70% seen once. The sequencing sample was made of CD4+ T cells from blood, cultured in vitro. Every receptor here comes from a human donor who had recovered from COVID-19.

This chain links TRBV5-4 with TRBJ1-5; perhaps TRBD1 as D (6 bases). The CDR3 sequence is 15 residues long. The V gene's germline CDR1 is SGHNT and CDR2 YYREEE (reference sequence). V lost 0 bases, J lost 9 bases, and 16 bases lay in between. CDR3 in amino acids: CASSLGGTGSSPQHF. Here the CDR3 DNA reads TGTGCCAGCAGCTTGGGGGGAACAGGGAGCTCGCCCCAGCATTTT.

The rearrangement uses TRBV23-1 and TRBJ2-7; D gene ambiguous. TRBV23-1 is marked as an open reading frame, function uncertain. V lost 3 bases to trimming and J lost 6 bases, with 12 bases between them. This CDR3 has 13 residues. CDR3 bases: TGCGCCAGCAGTCATCGGCTAAGGAGCGAGCAGTACTTC. Translated: CASSHRLRSEQYF.

This clonotype was counted between two and nine times. The rearrangement joins TRBV6-5 to TRBJ1-2; 7 nucleotides agree with TRBD1. Germline V gene data show CDR1 as MNHEY and CDR2 as SVGAGI. The trim removed 2 bases at V and 3 bases at J, leaving 6 bases unmatched. The length of the CDR3 is 15 residues. CDR3 in amino acids: CASSYTDRADYGYTF. DNA for the CDR3: TGTGCCAGCAGTTACACTGACAGGGCGGACTATGGCTACACCTTC.

This chain links TRBV7-2 with TRBJ1-5; the D is unclear. The CDR3 spans 14 residues. Germline CDR1 reads SGHTA; CDR2 reads FQGNSA. V was pared by 3 bases and J by 0 bases, with 6 bases between. The DNA for the CDR3 is TGTGCCAGCAGCTTTCTGTATAGCAATCAGCCCCAGCATTTT. Its protein product is CASSFLYSNQPQHF.

The chain links TRBV15 to TRBJ1-1; D is unclear. Germline CDR1 reads LNHNV; CDR2 reads YYDKDF (reference sequence). V was pared by 0 bases and J by 3 bases, with 8 bases between. The CDR3 totals 14 residues. CDR3 amino acids: CATSRDRGYTEAFF. The CDR3 bases are TGTGCCACCAGCAGAGATCGCGGGTACACTGAAGCTTTCTTT.